These 16 T cell receptor beta chains were sequenced from one sample in a study of regulatory T cells. Study-wide findings and caveats: Hydrophobic residues at CDR3 positions 6 and 7 were enriched in conventional CD4+ T cells of CD3G-deficient patients.

The PCR used 52 TRBV and 13 TRBJ primers. Clones were read by immunoSEQ multiplex PCR, and TCRdb kept only the in-frame ones, dropping some. The sample has almost 30,000 clones; around 90% are singletons. For these TCRs, the target antigens are not known. Source material: conventional CD4+ T cells sorted from blood. The receptor set was obtained from a young adult with CD3G deficiency.

This clone has just a few counts. The chain joins TRBV5-4 to TRBJ2-3; 12 bases fit TRBD1. There are 16 residues in the CDR3. The V and J ends lost 5 bases and 6 bases, in that order; junction bases with no gene match: 10. Germline V CDR1 and CDR2: SGHNT, YYREEE (reference sequence). This CDR3 is CASRTTGQGAGDTQYF. CDR3 DNA sequence: TGTGCCAGCAGGACTACGGGACAGGGGGCAGGGGATACGCAGTATTTT.

This rearrangement joins TRBV5-1 to TRBJ2-3; 8 bases are shared with TRBD2. V lost 0 bases to trimming and J lost 3 bases; unmatched junction nucleotides: 6. The CDR3 contains 16 residues. Germline assignment: CDR1 SGHRS and CDR2 YFSETQ. The DNA of the CDR3 is TGCGCCAGCAGCTTGGCCGGGAGCGGGAGAACAGATACGCAGTATTTT. Translating it yields CASSLAGSGRTDTQYF.

The chain carries TRBV7-9 and TRBJ2-1; D uncertain. V lost 4 bases and J lost 4, with 14 bases in between. Per the germline V gene, CDR1 is SEHNR and CDR2 is FQNEAQ (reference sequence). The CDR3 has 15 amino acids. The CDR3 DNA is TGTGCCAGCAGCTCCCCCCGTAACGCTTACAATGAGCAGTTCTTC. This sequence encodes CASSSPRNAYNEQFF.

This clone was seen once. The chain employs TRBV6-6 and TRBJ2-3, with 10 bases matching TRBD2. Germline V lookup: CDR1 MNHNY, CDR2 SVGAGI (reference sequence). CDR3 length equals 14 residues. V dropped 10 bases and J dropped 3; count of bases not matched to a gene: 7. The CDR3 reads CATLAGGKTDTQYF. CDR3 sequence (DNA): TGTGCCACCTTAGCGGGGGGAAAGACAGATACGCAGTATTTT.

The chain joins TRBV4-1 to TRBJ1-5; 11 bases match TRBD1. Trimming took 0 bases from V and 0 from J; bases not matched to a gene: 4. The V gene's germline CDR1 is MGHRA and CDR2 YSYEKL. The CDR3 is made up of 18 amino acids. In nucleotides, the CDR3 is TGCGCCAGCAGCCAAGAGGGACAGGGGGACTATAGCAATCAGCCCCAGCATTTT. It translates to CASSQEGQGDYSNQPQHF.

This chain connects TRBV6-1 to TRBJ2-1; D remains unclear. The CDR3 totals 12 residues. Deletions cut 6 bases from V and 7 bases from J, with 10 bases between. CDR1 and CDR2 from the germline V gene are MNHNS and SASEGT. The CDR3 is CASRRLGNEQFF. The CDR3 nucleotides are TGTGCCAGCAGAAGACTCGGGAATGAGCAGTTCTTC.

The J gene is TRBJ1-1, the V gene TRBV6-5, with D tentatively TRBD1 (6 bases). Between the trimmed V and J ends, which lost 8 bases and 4 bases, there was a span of 20 bases. Germline loops: CDR1 MNHEY, CDR2 SVGAGI. CDR3 length: 15 amino acids. CDR3 in amino acids: CASWVSGEEATEAFF. CDR3 sequence (DNA): TGTGCCAGCTGGGTTTCAGGGGAAGAGGCCACTGAAGCTTTCTTT.

The CDR3 DNA sequence: TGTGCCAGTAGTCCCTGGGTAGCGGGGAAACAAGAGACCCAGTACTTC. It translates to CASSPWVAGKQETQYF. The J gene is TRBJ2-5, the V gene TRBV19; 8 bases are shared with TRBD2. The germline CDR1 and CDR2 sequences are LNHDA and SQIVND (reference sequence). The CDR3 runs 16 residues. The V gene end was trimmed by 5 bases and the J gene end by 2 bases; junction bases not matched to a gene: 10.

This chain uses TRBV7-6 with TRBJ2-2; D gene ambiguous. CDR3 length: 16 amino acids. Looked up from germline, CDR1 is SGHVS and CDR2 is FNYEAQ. Deletions cut 5 bases from V and 2 bases from J, with 15 bases between. The CDR3 loop is CASSPPPGQNTGELFF. The CDR3 DNA reads TGTGCCAGCAGCCCACCACCGGGCCAAAACACCGGGGAGCTGTTTTTT. Using reference TRBV7-6 and TRBJ2-2 for the parts outside the CDR3, the full variable domain is GAGVSQSPRYKVTKRGQDVALRCDPISGHVSLYWYRQALGQGPEFLTYFNYEAQQDKSGLPNDRFSAERPEGSISTLTIQRTEQRDSAMYRCASSPPPGQNTGELFFGEGSRLTVL.

The chain links TRBV15 to TRBJ2-1; D possibly matches TRBD1 or TRBD2 (6 bases each). The CDR3 has 16 residues. V lost 0 bases and J lost 4, with 13 bases in between. CDR1 is LNHNV and CDR2 is YYDKDF in the germline V gene (reference sequence). The chain's CDR3 is CATSRDLTRGYNEQFF. CDR3 coding DNA: TGTGCCACCAGCAGAGATCTGACTAGGGGGTACAATGAGCAGTTCTTC. Full variable domain (remainder filled in from reference TRBV15 and TRBJ2-1): DAMVIQNPRYQVTQFGKPVTLSCSQTLNHNVMYWYQQKSSQAPKLLFHYYDKDFNNEADTPDNFQSRRPNTSFCFLDIRSPGLGDTAMYLCATSRDLTRGYNEQFFGPGTRLTVL.

This clone was seen only once. The chain carries TRBV7-2 and TRBJ2-5; a weak D match, TRBD1 (5 bases). In germline, CDR1 is SGHTA, CDR2 FQGNSA. The CDR3 is 14 residues long. The V end lost 5 bases, the J end lost 3 bases, and 13 bases lay between the germline ends. The CDR3 nucleotides read TGTGCCAGCAGCCTTCAGGGTGGCGAAGAGACCCAGTACTTC. Its translation: CASSLQGGEETQYF. The whole variable domain, remainder taken from reference TRBV7-2 and TRBJ2-5, is GAGVSQSPSNKVTEKGKDVELRCDPISGHTALYWYRQSLGQGLEFLIYFQGNSAPDKSGLPSDRFSAERTGGSVSTLTIQRTQQEDSAVYLCASSLQGGEETQYFGPGTRLLVL.

The chain joins TRBV5-1 to TRBJ1-2; D gene unclear. The germline V gene has CDR1 SGHRS and CDR2 YFSETQ. The CDR3 is made up of 13 amino acids. V was pared by 0 bases and J by 12 bases, with 15 bases between. The CDR3 coding sequence is TGCGCCAGCAGCTTGGGATCCGGCGAATACAACACCTTC. Amino acids: CASSLGSGEYNTF.

Regarding this clone: The sample has other DNA sequences that encode this CDR3 too. The chain is built from TRBV18 and TRBJ2-1; 9 bases align to TRBD2. Germline values: CDR1 KGHSH, CDR2 LQKENI. The CDR3 length is 13 residues. With 6 bases clipped from V and 7 bases from J, the junction kept 4 bases outside the gene matches. The CDR3 loop reads CASSPSGRNEQFF. CDR3 in DNA: TGTGCCAGCTCGCCAAGCGGGAGGAATGAGCAGTTCTTC.

This chain links TRBV28 with TRBJ1-4; the D gene is possibly TRBD1 (6 bases). The germline V gene has CDR1 MDHEN and CDR2 SYDVKM. V was shortened by 5 bases and J by 8 bases, with 9 bases between the two germline ends. The CDR3 covers 12 residues. As DNA, the CDR3 is TGTGCCAGCAGTCTTACAGGGGAAAAACTGTTTTTT. It specifies CASSLTGEKLFF. Full variable domain (missing parts from reference TRBV28 and TRBJ1-4): DVKVTQSSRYLVKRTGEKVFLECVQDMDHENMFWYRQDPGLGLRLIYFSYDVKMKEKGDIPEGYSVSREKKERFSLILESASTNQTSMYLCASSLTGEKLFFGSGTQLSVL.

The chain combines TRBV18 with TRBJ1-2; 8 positions agree with TRBD1. CDR1 KGHSH and CDR2 LQKENI come from the germline V gene. J lost 5 bases, V lost 1 base, and 6 bases had no gene match. The CDR3 contains 15 residues. The CDR3 loop reads CASSPRQGAYYGYTF. The CDR3 DNA reads as TGTGCCAGCTCACCACGGCAGGGGGCGTATTATGGCTACACCTTC.

The rearrangement links TRBV6-1 to TRBJ2-7; 7 bases map to TRBD2. The length of the CDR3 is 13 residues. Per the germline V gene, CDR1 is MNHNS and CDR2 is SASEGT. Unmatched junction bases numbered 5, after V lost 6 bases and J lost 3 bases. CDR3 region: CASRSSGLYEQYF. CDR3 in DNA: TGTGCCAGCAGGTCTAGCGGACTCTACGAGCAGTACTTC.